This passage covers 30 T cell receptor beta chains from one sample sequenced in a study of T cell changes during pregnancy in multiple sclerosis. Profiled with immunoSEQ multiplex PCR; TCRdb holds only in-frame clones, not every one. Among around 60,000 clones listed, roughly nine tenths were seen once. The source was peripheral blood, collected in the third trimester of pregnancy. All receptors derive from a female donor in good health, enrolled as a control in a pregnancy study.

V usage is TRBV29-1 and J usage is TRBJ1-2, with D possibly being TRBD1 (6 bases). Germline V gene lookup returns CDR1 SQVTM and CDR2 ANQGSEA. CDR3 length: 13 amino acids. The CDR3 reads CSIPRGDSYGYTF. For the CDR3, the DNA is TGCAGTATCCCCAGGGGCGACAGCTATGGCTACACCTTC.

V gene TRBV5-1 combines with J gene TRBJ2-7; 10 bases are shared with TRBD2. Germline CDR1 reads SGHRS; CDR2 reads YFSETQ. The CDR3 is 14 amino acids. V was pared by 4 bases and J by 2 bases, with 3 bases of the junction left unmatched. The CDR3, as DNA: TGCGCCAGCAGCGTAGCGGGGGGCCCCTACGAGCAGTACTTC. This encodes CASSVAGGPYEQYF.

This clone has just one count. Here the CDR3 reads CASSMTGGGLTGKDTQYF. In DNA, the CDR3 is TGTGCCAGTAGTATGACGGGCGGGGGCCTTACCGGGAAAGATACGCAGTATTTT. The gene calls are TRBV19 and TRBJ2-3; weak D call: TRBD2 (7 bases). This CDR3 region has 18 residues. From germline, CDR1 is LNHDA and CDR2 SQIVND (reference sequence). V gave up 3 bases and J gave up 5 bases, with 24 bases separating them.

The chain has TRBV29-1 and TRBJ2-1; 8 bases map to TRBD2. The length of the CDR3 is 14 residues. V shed 4 bases and J 7 bases; nucleotides not matched to a gene: 9. Germline CDR1 and CDR2: SQVTM and ANQGSEA. DNA of the CDR3: TGCAGCGTTGTCGAGCTAGCGGGCGTGAATGAGCAGTTCTTC. It is translated as CSVVELAGVNEQFF.

J is TRBJ2-5 and V is TRBV10-2, with a tentative D call TRBD2 (6 bases). Per the germline V gene, CDR1 is WSHSY and CDR2 is SAAADI. The V and J ends lost 5 bases and 5 bases respectively, with 15 bases between them. The CDR3 has 14 amino acids. The CDR3 region has the DNA TGCGCCAGCAGTACCGAGGAGGGCCGGGAGACCCAGTACTTC. Translation gives CASSTEEGRETQYF.

The rearrangement joins TRBV10-2 to TRBJ1-1, with D uncertain. Deletions cut 2 bases from V and 8 bases from J, with 12 bases between. Germline V gene data show CDR1 as WSHSY and CDR2 as SAAADI. The CDR3 extends over 13 amino acids. The CDR3 region has the DNA TGCGCCAGCAGTGAGGGGTGGAGACGAGAAGCTTTCTTT. As protein: CASSEGWRREAFF.

This chain connects TRBV6-6 to TRBJ2-7; 12 nucleotides agree with TRBD2. V lost 5 bases and J lost 3; bases outside the gene matches: 5. Germline CDR1 is MNHNY and CDR2 is SVGAGI (reference sequence). The CDR3 totals 15 residues. CDR3 amino acids: CASSRLAGVGYEQYF. CDR3 sequence (DNA): TGTGCCAGCAGTCGACTAGCGGGAGTTGGCTACGAGCAGTACTTC.

The chain combines TRBV5-4 with TRBJ2-6; no reliable D call. CDR1 is SGHNT and CDR2 is YYREEE in the germline V gene (reference sequence). The ends were cut back, 0 bases at V and 0 bases at J, with 10 bases in the middle. The CDR3 runs to 17 residues. The CDR3 region is CASSLASWSSGANVLTF. CDR3 in DNA: TGTGCCAGCAGCTTGGCCTCATGGAGCTCTGGGGCCAACGTCCTGACTTTC.

There are a few counts of this clone. The chain links TRBV9 to TRBJ1-1; D is uncertain. This CDR3 has 13 residues. Trimming removed 0 bases from V and 0 bases from J, with 3 bases in between. Germline V gives CDR1 SGDLS, CDR2 YYNGEE. CDR3 sequence reads: CASSVAMNTEAFF. In DNA, the CDR3 is TGTGCCAGCAGCGTAGCTATGAACACTGAAGCTTTCTTT.

The chain combines TRBV5-4 with TRBJ2-1; 10 bases align to TRBD1. The CDR3 sequence is 14 residues long. Per germline, CDR1 SGHNT and CDR2 YYREEE (reference sequence). J gave up 6 bases and V 3 bases, and 3 bases lay outside the gene matches. CDR3 nucleotide sequence: TGTGCCAGCAGCTCCCGGGACAGGGGCAATGAGCAGTTCTTC. Its protein is CASSSRDRGNEQFF.

This clone was recorded a few times. The chain combines TRBV28 with TRBJ1-2, with unresolved D. Trimming shortened V by 5 bases and J by 0 bases, and 4 bases separated the two germline ends. The CDR3 spans 12 residues. Germline-derived CDR1 and CDR2 are MDHEN and SYDVKM. In DNA, the CDR3 is TGTGCCAGCAGTCAGGCTAACTATGGCTACACCTTC. Its translation is CASSQANYGYTF.

Written as DNA, the CDR3 is TGTGCCAGCAGCTTCCTAGCGGGGTCTACCTACGAGCAGTACTTC. Residues: CASSFLAGSTYEQYF. V is TRBV7-2 and J is TRBJ2-7, with 9 nucleotides matching TRBD2. The V gene end was trimmed by 3 bases and the J gene end by 2 bases; junction bases not matched to a gene: 5. Germline lookup yields CDR1 SGHTA and CDR2 FQGNSA. The CDR3 contains 15 residues.

The CDR3 nucleotides read TGTGCCAGTTTTTCACCGGTACTGAGGAACACTGAAGCTTTCTTT. Amino acid sequence: CASFSPVLRNTEAFF. V and J are TRBV19 and TRBJ1-1; the D is unclear. The ends were cut back, 8 bases at V and 1 base at J, with 17 bases in the middle. The CDR3 spans 15 residues. Germline values: CDR1 LNHDA, CDR2 SQIVND (reference sequence).

The CDR3 DNA reads TGTGCCAGCAGTGGGAGTGGAGGAGGGGGCGCGGATGAGCAGTTCTTC. Its protein product is CASSGSGGGGADEQFF. V usage is TRBV2 and J usage is TRBJ2-1; D perhaps matches TRBD1 (7 bases). Germline V gene lookup returns CDR1 SNHLY and CDR2 FYNNEI. V was cut by 4 bases and J by 8 bases, with 21 bases left in between. The CDR3 is 16 residues long.

The chain employs TRBV5-1 and TRBJ1-2, with 9 bases fitting TRBD1. Germline CDR1 is SGHRS and CDR2 is YFSETQ. This CDR3 has 15 amino acids. The V and J ends lost 3 bases and 2 bases, in that order; junction bases with no gene match: 5. CDR3 bases: TGCGCCAGCAGCTCGTTGACAGGGGGAAACTATGGCTACACCTTC. Translated, it gives CASSSLTGGNYGYTF.

The CDR3 region is CASSVPSGPYNEQFF. The CDR3 coding sequence is TGTGCCAGCAGCGTCCCTAGCGGTCCTTACAATGAGCAGTTCTTC. The chain carries TRBV28 and TRBJ2-1, with 7 nucleotides matching TRBD2. CDR1 is MDHEN, CDR2 SYDVKM, per germline. J was trimmed by 4 bases and V by 6 bases; bases with no gene match: 9. The CDR3 totals 15 residues.

The V gene is TRBV25-1, the J gene TRBJ2-3; D is unresolved. Germline CDR1 is MGHDK and CDR2 is SYGVNS. V dropped 6 bases and J dropped 4 bases, with 8 bases sitting between them. This CDR3 contains 12 residues. The DNA for the CDR3 is TGTGCCAGCAGAACGGGTCCAGATACGCAGTATTTT. Its translation is CASRTGPDTQYF.

V is TRBV5-4 and J is TRBJ2-1; 8 bases fit TRBD2. The ends lost 4 bases at V and 0 bases at J; junction bases unmatched: 12. Germline lookup yields CDR1 SGHNT and CDR2 YYREEE (reference sequence). This CDR3 spans 18 amino acids. The CDR3 is CASSGGLGGGSSYNEQFF. Here the CDR3 DNA reads TGTGCCAGCAGCGGGGGCCTCGGGGGGGGGAGCTCCTACAATGAGCAGTTCTTC.

This rearrangement joins TRBV6-1 to TRBJ1-3; possibly TRBD1 for D (6 bases). The CDR3 loop spans 15 amino acids. V shed 6 bases and J shed 2 bases, with 14 bases lying between them. Germline V CDR1 and CDR2: MNHNS, SASEGT. DNA for the CDR3: TGTGCCAGCAGCGCCCTAGGGGGAACTGGAAACACCATATATTTT. Residues: CASSALGGTGNTIYF.

V gene TRBV30 combines with J gene TRBJ1-6; 7 nucleotides match TRBD1. The trim removed 6 bases at V and 5 bases at J, leaving 4 bases unmatched. The CDR3 is 13 amino acids. The germline V gene encodes CDR1 GTSNPN and CDR2 SVGIG (reference sequence). The CDR3 region is CACRQGNNSPLHF. The CDR3 region has the DNA TGTGCCTGCCGACAGGGAAATAATTCACCCCTCCACTTT.

This chain joins TRBV7-2 and TRBJ1-3, with a possible D match to TRBD1 (6 bases). CDR1 is SGHTA and CDR2 is FQGNSA in the germline V gene. CDR3 length equals 15 residues. V lost 1 base, J lost 2 bases, and 9 bases lay in between. The CDR3 coding sequence is TGTGCCAGCAGCTTAGTGGCAGGGGCTGGAAACACCATATATTTT. This translates into CASSLVAGAGNTIYF.

This clone was recorded only once. The chain employs TRBV4-2 and TRBJ2-6, with 11 bases identical to TRBD2. Germline trimming cut 1 base from V and 0 bases from J; bases unmatched to any gene: 5. Germline V gene data show CDR1 as LGHNA and CDR2 as YNFKEQ. The CDR3 sequence is 19 residues long. Here the CDR3 reads CASSQVLAGGNSGANVLTF. The CDR3 DNA sequence: TGTGCCAGCAGCCAAGTTCTAGCGGGGGGAAACTCTGGGGCCAACGTCCTGACTTTC.

The chain employs TRBV4-1 and TRBJ1-5, with TRBD1 matching over 9 bases. Germline loops: CDR1 MGHRA, CDR2 YSYEKL. CDR3 length: 17 residues. V was clipped by 4 bases and J by 4 bases; unmatched bases: 11. The CDR3 protein is CASSRDRGQGGNQPQHF. The CDR3 DNA follows: TGCGCCAGCAGCCGGGATAGGGGACAGGGTGGAAATCAGCCCCAGCATTTT.

This clone has just one count. The V and J genes are TRBV5-1 and TRBJ2-7; 8 bases fit TRBD2. Trimming removed 2 bases from V and 6 bases from J; junction bases left unmatched: 13. This CDR3 region has 16 residues. Germline V CDR1 and CDR2: SGHRS, YFSETQ. CDR3 sequence (DNA): TGCGCCAGCAGCTTACAAGGAGGTGACGGGGGGGGCGAGCAGTACTTC. This sequence encodes CASSLQGGDGGGEQYF.

This chain uses TRBV27 with TRBJ2-7, with 7 bases fitting TRBD1. V lost 3 bases and J lost 2; bases outside the gene matches: 10. Germline values: CDR1 MNHEY, CDR2 SMNVEV (reference sequence). The length of the CDR3 is 16 residues. The CDR3 DNA reads as TGTGCCAGCAGTTTCTCCCAGGGGACAGTTACCTACGAGCAGTACTTC. Translating gives CASSFSQGTVTYEQYF.

A single count supports this clone. The V call is TRBV19, the J call TRBJ1-1, with 7 positions matching TRBD1. Germline loops: CDR1 LNHDA, CDR2 SQIVND (reference sequence). The CDR3 is 17 residues long. The junction had 15 bases not matched to a gene; V was cut back by 7 bases and J by 1 base. CDR3 protein: CASTLRRGPSANTEAFF. As DNA, the CDR3 is TGTGCCAGTACCCTACGGAGGGGGCCTTCTGCGAACACTGAAGCTTTCTTT. The whole variable domain, remainder taken from reference TRBV19 and TRBJ1-1, is DGGITQSPKYLFRKEGQNVTLSCEQNLNHDAMYWYRQDPGQGLRLIYYSQIVNDFQKGDIAEGYSVSREKKESFPLTVTSAQKNPTAFYLCASTLRRGPSANTEAFFGQGTRLTVV.

V gene TRBV19 combines with J gene TRBJ1-1; D not certain. The ends were cut back, 3 bases at V and 2 bases at J, with 10 bases in the middle. Per the germline V gene, CDR1 is LNHDA and CDR2 is SQIVND (reference sequence). The CDR3 is 14 residues long. CDR3 sequence: CASSISTVNTEAFF. The DNA for the CDR3 is TGTGCCAGTAGTATCTCTACAGTTAACACTGAAGCTTTCTTT.

This rearrangement joins TRBV29-1 to TRBJ1-2, with D possibly TRBD1 on 6 matching bases. The CDR3 is 11 residues long. The V end lost 6 bases, the J end lost 1 base, and 6 bases lay between the germline ends. From germline, CDR1 is SQVTM and CDR2 ANQGSEA. CDR3 coding DNA: TGCAGCGTGGACAGTAACTATGGCTACACCTTC. The encoded protein is CSVDSNYGYTF.

J is TRBJ1-2 and V is TRBV7-9; 7 bases map to TRBD1. CDR3 size: 19 residues. With 3 bases clipped from V and 4 bases from J, the junction kept 20 bases outside the gene matches. Germline loops: CDR1 SEHNR, CDR2 FQNEAQ (reference sequence). DNA of the CDR3: TGTGCCAGCAGCTTGCCTTTCTTTCCGGGACAGAACGACCTCTATGGCTACACCTTC. Protein sequence: CASSLPFFPGQNDLYGYTF.

The chain has TRBV9 and TRBJ1-3; possible D gene TRBD1, 6 bases. The CDR3 runs to 15 residues. The germline V gene encodes CDR1 SGDLS and CDR2 YYNGEE. The ends were cut back, 6 bases at V and 0 bases at J, with 13 bases in the middle. DNA of the CDR3: TGTGCCAGCACCCCAGGGGCCTTCTCTGGAAACACCATATATTTT. Encoded protein: CASTPGAFSGNTIYF.